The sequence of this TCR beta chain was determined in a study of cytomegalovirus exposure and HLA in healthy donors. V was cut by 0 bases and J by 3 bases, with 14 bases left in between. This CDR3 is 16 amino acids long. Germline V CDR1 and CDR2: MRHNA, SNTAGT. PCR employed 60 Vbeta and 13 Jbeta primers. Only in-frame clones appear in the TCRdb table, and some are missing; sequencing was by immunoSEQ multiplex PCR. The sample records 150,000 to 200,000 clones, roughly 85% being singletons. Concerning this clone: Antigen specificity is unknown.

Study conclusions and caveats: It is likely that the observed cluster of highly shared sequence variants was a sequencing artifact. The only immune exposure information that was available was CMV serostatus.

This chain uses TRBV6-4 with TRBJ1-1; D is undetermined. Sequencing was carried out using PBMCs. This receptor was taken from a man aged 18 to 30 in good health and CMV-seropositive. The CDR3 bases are TGTGCCAGCAGTGACTCATCGGGTCGTGGCTACACTGAAGCTTTCTTT. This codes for CASSDSSGRGYTEAFF.